The T cell receptor beta chain described here comes from a study of regulatory and conventional T cells in RAG deficiency. A remark on this clone: This specimen includes other DNA sequences encoding the same CDR3.

Blood CD4+ CD25-low CD127-high conventional T cells supplied the genomic DNA template. The method was immunoSEQ multiplex PCR; TCRdb's version includes in-frame clones alone and lacks a portion of them. This table holds around 29,000 clones, 90% to 95% found once. Germline V lookup: CDR1 SNHLY, CDR2 FYNNEI. V was shortened by 3 bases and J by 3 bases, with 15 bases between the two germline ends. The CDR3 covers 17 residues. The data were also submitted as part of a second study, on regulatory T cells. That paper adds: Primers: 52 TRBV forward and 13 TRBJ reverse.

The source is a human donor in good health. This sequence joins TRBV2 and TRBJ1-6; perhaps TRBD1 as D (5 bases). Sequences were obtained from CD25- CD4+ T cells sorted from blood. As DNA, the CDR3 is TGTGCCAGCAGTGACCAAGCAAGGGGCAGCTATAATTCACCCCTCCACTTT. It translates to CASSDQARGSYNSPLHF.